This T cell receptor (beta chain) was sequenced for a study of CXCR3 chemokines and chemotherapy response in bladder cancer (dated by TCRdb to between 2021 and 2024). Turning to the overall study: The study examined whether intratumoral CXCR3 chemokine system activity predicted chemotherapy response in human bladder cancer.

This clonotype is medium-sized (0.01 to 0.1%). The antigen this receptor binds is unknown. Base qualities are not recorded, but no much larger clone differs from it by a single base. For CDR1 and CDR2, the germline V gene (reference sequence) lists LNHDA and SQIVND. The germline ends are 1 base apart after V is trimmed by 5 bases and J by 3 bases. The CDR3 sequence holds 10 residues, the cysteine and phenylalanine included. Of all the DNA, just the CDR3 is kept, 30 bases in frame from base 1. The library relied on PCR. Sequenced on an Illumina HiSeq 2500. The public reads were reanalyzed by TCRdb: fastp trimming at Q25, MiXCR alignment, in-frame beta chains only. Identical CDR3 protein sequences are pooled into one entry, listed with their most common genes and DNA. The sample table contains about 13,000 distinct CDR3 sequences; only one count was recorded for 12% of them. More than 25% of the sample rests with the top ten.

The receptor comes from a human donor with bladder cancer that did not respond to neoadjuvant chemotherapy. This receptor chain uses TRBV19 and TRBJ1-2, with the D gene not clear enough to name. Sampling was conducted from a patient whose treatment included neoadjuvant chemotherapy. The CDR3 corresponds to CASSDYGYTF. The DNA sequence is TGTGCCAGTAGTGACTATGGCTACACCTTC.